The next 17 T cell receptor beta chains were all read from a single sample in a study of blood T cell repertoires in COVID-19. TCRdb's table, derived via immunoSEQ multiplex PCR, lists solely in-frame clones and lacks some. There are 280,000 or so clones in the sample; around 85% occur only once, and over 2% lies in the top ten. Sequenced sample: PBMCs or T cells enriched from blood (not recorded which). The receptors here all came from a man aged 25 to 40 who had recovered from COVID-19.

The V and J genes are TRBV12-5 and TRBJ2-7, with a weak D call TRBD2 (6 bases). Trimming left V 1 base short and J 9 bases short, with 10 bases between. The CDR3 is 12 amino acids. CDR1 is LGHNT and CDR2 is FRNRAP in the germline V gene. The CDR3 loop reads CASGLGGDVQYF. The DNA for the CDR3 is TGTGCTAGTGGTTTGGGGGGGGATGTGCAGTACTTC.

The chain recombines TRBV6-4 with TRBJ2-1, with 9 nucleotides matching TRBD2. V gave up 4 bases and J gave up 10 bases; unmatched junction bases: 11. This CDR3 is built from 15 residues. CDR1 MRHNA and CDR2 SNTAGT come from the germline V gene. The CDR3 DNA is TGTGCCAGCAGTGTCGGCGGGGGGGCTACCGACGAGCAGTTCTTC. This codes for CASSVGGGATDEQFF.

The chain has TRBV2 and TRBJ1-5; 9 bases align to TRBD1. The CDR3 runs 18 residues. Germline V lookup: CDR1 SNHLY, CDR2 FYNNEI. Trimming at V came to 5 bases and at J to 4 bases, leaving 15 bases not matched to a gene. Here the CDR3 reads CASSTRDRESPINQPQHF. In nucleotides, the CDR3 is TGTGCCAGCAGTACGCGGGACAGGGAATCTCCAATAAATCAGCCCCAGCATTTT.

The chain recombines TRBV2 with TRBJ1-1; weak D call: TRBD1 (5 bases). The CDR3 runs 13 residues. The germline gives CDR1 SNHLY, CDR2 FYNNEI. The V gene lost 7 bases and the J gene lost 4 bases, with 13 bases spanning the gap. CDR3 coding DNA: TGTGCCAGCATGGAGGAGGGGATCACTGAAGCTTTCTTT. Translation: CASMEEGITEAFF.

The genes are TRBV7-6 and TRBJ2-1, with 9 nucleotides matching TRBD1. V was clipped by 1 base and J by 7 bases; unmatched bases: 14. The germline V gene encodes CDR1 SGHVS and CDR2 FNYEAQ. The CDR3 has 18 amino acids. This CDR3 reads CASSLGFVQGAIGNEQFF. CDR3 DNA sequence: TGTGCCAGCAGCTTAGGGTTCGTACAGGGGGCTATTGGGAATGAGCAGTTCTTC.

The chain employs TRBV27 and TRBJ2-3; 12 nucleotides line up with TRBD2. The V gene end was trimmed by 4 bases and the J gene end by 5 bases; junction bases not matched to a gene: 7. Per the germline V gene, CDR1 is MNHEY and CDR2 is SMNVEV (reference sequence). This CDR3 is 16 amino acids long. The CDR3 region has the DNA TGTGCCAGCAGTTCCCGACTAGCGGGGGCGGGAGATACGCAGTATTTT. It specifies CASSSRLAGAGDTQYF.

This clone was seen more than once but under ten times. V gene TRBV7-8 combines with J gene TRBJ1-6; the match to TRBD1 covers 8 bases. This CDR3 is 15 amino acids long. J was trimmed by 10 bases and V by 5 bases; bases with no gene match: 10. Germline V gives CDR1 SGHVS, CDR2 FQNEAQ. CDR3 nucleotide sequence: TGTGCCAGCAGCCGCGACAGGGGCGGTTTGTCACCCCTCCACTTT. Protein: CASSRDRGGLSPLHF.

CDR3 protein: CASSGQGLTGGELFF. The CDR3 nucleotides are TGTGCCAGCAGCGGACAGGGGCTTACCGGCGGGGAGCTGTTTTTT. The gene calls are TRBV11-3 and TRBJ2-2; 9 bases are a match to TRBD1. This CDR3 has 15 amino acids. With V trimmed by 5 bases and J by 7 bases, 8 bases remained unmatched. The germline gives CDR1 SGHNT, CDR2 YENEEA.

The genes are TRBV18 and TRBJ2-3; no definite D call. The germline V and J ends were trimmed by 0 bases and 1 base, with 8 bases remaining between them. The CDR3 covers 15 residues. The V gene's germline CDR1 is KGHSH and CDR2 LQKENI. The CDR3 DNA reads TGTGCCAGCTCACCACCGTCGGTCCGCACAGATACGCAGTATTTT. Translation gives CASSPPSVRTDTQYF.

This clone occurred once. This chain links TRBV27 with TRBJ1-5; D remains unclear. From germline, CDR1 is MNHEY and CDR2 SMNVEV (reference sequence). V lost 2 bases, J lost 0 bases, and 8 bases lay in between. This CDR3 has 15 residues. The chain's CDR3 is CASSLVPDSNQPQHF. The CDR3 DNA is TGTGCCAGCAGTTTAGTTCCAGATAGCAATCAGCCCCAGCATTTT.

This rearrangement joins TRBV7-9 to TRBJ1-2, with D possibly being TRBD1 (5 bases). The germline gives CDR1 SEHNR, CDR2 FQNEAQ (reference sequence). The CDR3 totals 16 residues. V lost 2 bases, J lost 2 bases, and 15 bases lay in between. The DNA for the CDR3 is TGTGCCAGCAGCTTATCCTCTGGGGCCCAAAACTATGGCTACACCTTC. Protein product: CASSLSSGAQNYGYTF.

This chain connects TRBV19 to TRBJ2-2, with 10 bases lining up with TRBD1. V lost 5 bases and J lost 8; bases outside the gene matches: 14. The CDR3 sequence is 17 residues long. Germline loops: CDR1 LNHDA, CDR2 SQIVND (reference sequence). CDR3 DNA sequence: TGTGCCAGTAGTCCCGCCAGGGGACAGGGGAGCGAGGGGGAGCTGTTTTTT. Protein: CASSPARGQGSEGELFF.

CDR3 loop: CASSKQGITPLGDTEAFF. In DNA, the CDR3 is TGTGCCAGCAGCAAACAGGGTATTACCCCCCTGGGGGACACTGAAGCTTTCTTT. V usage is TRBV5-6 and J usage is TRBJ1-1; a possible D gene is TRBD1 (6 bases). V was shortened by 4 bases and J by 3 bases, with 25 bases between the two germline ends. This CDR3 region has 18 residues. Per germline, CDR1 SGHDT and CDR2 YYEEEE.

With regard to this clone: The junction differs from germline at one of its ends, possibly a read error. V gene TRBV6-1 combines with J gene TRBJ1-1; TRBD1 agrees at 7 bases. This CDR3 has 15 amino acids. Germline CDR1 reads MNHNS; CDR2 reads SASEGT. The DNA for the CDR3 is TGTGCCAGCAGGGAAGGGACAGCCAAAAAAGGCGAAGCTTTCTTT. The encoded protein is CASREGTAKKGEAFF.

The chain uses TRBV23-1 and TRBJ2-7; TRBD1 matches 8 bases. TRBV23-1 is given ORF status, its function remaining uncertain. V shed 1 base, J shed 2 bases, and the junction held 7 bases outside the gene matches. The CDR3 totals 16 residues. The CDR3: CASSQYPDREAYEQYF. The CDR3 DNA reads as TGCGCCAGCAGTCAATACCCGGACAGGGAAGCCTACGAGCAGTACTTC.

V usage is TRBV5-1 and J usage is TRBJ2-7, with 8 bases fitting TRBD1. CDR1 and CDR2 from the germline V gene are SGHRS and YFSETQ. CDR3 length equals 15 residues. V was clipped by 1 base and J by 6 bases; unmatched bases: 9. CDR3 DNA: TGCGCCAGCAGCTTGTTCGGAGGACAGGGAAGCGAGCAGTACTTC. Amino acids: CASSLFGGQGSEQYF.

J is TRBJ1-3 and V is TRBV6-5; no reliable D call. CDR1 is MNHEY, CDR2 SVGAGI, per germline. The V end lost 7 bases, the J end lost 8 bases, and 9 bases lay between the germline ends. The length of the CDR3 is 11 residues. CDR3 nucleotides: TGTGCCAGCATTCTCGGGGACACCATATATTTT. The encoded protein is CASILGDTIYF.